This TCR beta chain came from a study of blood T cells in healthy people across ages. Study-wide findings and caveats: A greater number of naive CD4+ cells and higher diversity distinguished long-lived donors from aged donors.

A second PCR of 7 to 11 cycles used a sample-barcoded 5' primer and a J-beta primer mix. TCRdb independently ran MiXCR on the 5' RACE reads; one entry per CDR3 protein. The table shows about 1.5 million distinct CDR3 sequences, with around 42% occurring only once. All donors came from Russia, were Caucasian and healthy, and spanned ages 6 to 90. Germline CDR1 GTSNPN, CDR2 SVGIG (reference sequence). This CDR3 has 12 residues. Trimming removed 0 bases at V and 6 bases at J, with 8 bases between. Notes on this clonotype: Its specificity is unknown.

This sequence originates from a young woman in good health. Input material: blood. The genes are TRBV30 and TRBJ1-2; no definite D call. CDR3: CAWSVSGHGYTF. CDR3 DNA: TGTGCCTGGAGTGTCTCGGGCCATGGCTACACCTTC.